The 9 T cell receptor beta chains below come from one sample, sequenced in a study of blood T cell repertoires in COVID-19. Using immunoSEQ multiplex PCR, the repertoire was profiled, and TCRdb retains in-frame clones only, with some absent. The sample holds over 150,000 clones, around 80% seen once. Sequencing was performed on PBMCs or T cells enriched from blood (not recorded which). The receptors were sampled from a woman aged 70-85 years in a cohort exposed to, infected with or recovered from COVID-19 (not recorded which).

The CDR3 DNA reads TGTGCCAGTAGTACGACCGGGACTGGTTCACCCCTCCACTTT. Its protein product is CASSTTGTGSPLHF. J is TRBJ1-6 and V is TRBV19, with D possibly TRBD1 on 5 matching bases. This CDR3 is 14 amino acids long. Looked up from germline, CDR1 is LNHDA and CDR2 is SQIVND (reference sequence). V dropped 4 bases and J dropped 9 bases, with 13 bases sitting between them.

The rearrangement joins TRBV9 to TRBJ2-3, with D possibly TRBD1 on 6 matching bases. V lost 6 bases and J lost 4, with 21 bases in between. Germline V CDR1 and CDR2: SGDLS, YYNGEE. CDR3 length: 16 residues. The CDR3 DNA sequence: TGTGCCAGCACCCCCTCTGGAGGATGGGGGCCAGATACGCAGTATTTT. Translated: CASTPSGGWGPDTQYF.

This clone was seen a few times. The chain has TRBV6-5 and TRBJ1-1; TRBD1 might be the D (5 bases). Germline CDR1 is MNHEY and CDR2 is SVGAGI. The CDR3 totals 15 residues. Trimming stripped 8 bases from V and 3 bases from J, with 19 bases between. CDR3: CASPSPGGGDTEAFF. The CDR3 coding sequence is TGTGCCAGCCCTTCTCCGGGGGGAGGGGACACTGAAGCTTTCTTT.

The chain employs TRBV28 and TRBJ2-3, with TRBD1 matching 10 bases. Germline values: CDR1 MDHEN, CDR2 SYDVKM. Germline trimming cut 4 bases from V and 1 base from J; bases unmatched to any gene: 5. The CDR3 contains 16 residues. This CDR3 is CASSSPGTGGTDTQYF. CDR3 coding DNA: TGTGCCAGCAGTTCCCCCGGGACAGGGGGCACAGATACGCAGTATTTT.

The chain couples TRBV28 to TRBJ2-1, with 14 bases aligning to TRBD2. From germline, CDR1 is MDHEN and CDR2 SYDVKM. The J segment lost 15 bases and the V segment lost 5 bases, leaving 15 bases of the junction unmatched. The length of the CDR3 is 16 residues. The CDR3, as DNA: TGTGCCAGCAGTCTCGCCGGGACTAGCGGGAGCCGGGGTCTGTTCTTC. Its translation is CASSLAGTSGSRGLFF. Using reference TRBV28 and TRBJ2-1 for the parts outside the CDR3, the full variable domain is DVKVTQSSRYLVKRTGEKVFLECVQDMDHENMFWYRQDPGLGLRLIYFSYDVKMKEKGDIPEGYSVSREKKERFSLILESASTNQTSMYLCASSLAGTSGSRGLFFGPGTRLTVL.

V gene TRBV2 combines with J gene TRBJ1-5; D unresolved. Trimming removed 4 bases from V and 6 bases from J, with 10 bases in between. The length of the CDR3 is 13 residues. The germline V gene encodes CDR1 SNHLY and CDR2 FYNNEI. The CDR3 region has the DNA TGTGCCAGCAGTGGGGAGGGTGGTCAGCCCCAGCATTTT. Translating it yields CASSGEGGQPQHF. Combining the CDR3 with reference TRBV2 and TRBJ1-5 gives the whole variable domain EPEVTQTPSHQVTQMGQEVILRCVPISNHLYFYWYRQILGQKVEFLVSFYNNEISEKSEIFDDQFSVERPDGSNFTLKIRSTKLEDSAMYFCASSGEGGQPQHFGDGTRLSIL.

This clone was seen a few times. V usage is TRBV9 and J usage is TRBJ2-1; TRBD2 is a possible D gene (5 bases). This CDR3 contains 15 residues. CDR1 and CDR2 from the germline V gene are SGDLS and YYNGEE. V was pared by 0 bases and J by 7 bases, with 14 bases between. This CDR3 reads CASSVAGFVGNEQFF. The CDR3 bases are TGTGCCAGCAGCGTAGCGGGGTTCGTGGGTAATGAGCAGTTCTTC.

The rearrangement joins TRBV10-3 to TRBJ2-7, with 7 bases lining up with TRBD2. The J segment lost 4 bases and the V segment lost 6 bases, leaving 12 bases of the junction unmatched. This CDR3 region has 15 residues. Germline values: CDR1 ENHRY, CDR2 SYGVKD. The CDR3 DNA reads TGTGCCATCAGGGGCCCCTCTCTAGCGGTGTACGAGCAGTACTTC. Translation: CAIRGPSLAVYEQYF.

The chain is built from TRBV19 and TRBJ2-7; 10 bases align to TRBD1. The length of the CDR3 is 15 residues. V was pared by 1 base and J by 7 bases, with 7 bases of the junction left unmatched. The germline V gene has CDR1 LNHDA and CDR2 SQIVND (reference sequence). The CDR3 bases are TGTGCCAGTAGTATAGGGGACAGGGGAACTGGTGAGCAGTACTTC. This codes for CASSIGDRGTGEQYF.